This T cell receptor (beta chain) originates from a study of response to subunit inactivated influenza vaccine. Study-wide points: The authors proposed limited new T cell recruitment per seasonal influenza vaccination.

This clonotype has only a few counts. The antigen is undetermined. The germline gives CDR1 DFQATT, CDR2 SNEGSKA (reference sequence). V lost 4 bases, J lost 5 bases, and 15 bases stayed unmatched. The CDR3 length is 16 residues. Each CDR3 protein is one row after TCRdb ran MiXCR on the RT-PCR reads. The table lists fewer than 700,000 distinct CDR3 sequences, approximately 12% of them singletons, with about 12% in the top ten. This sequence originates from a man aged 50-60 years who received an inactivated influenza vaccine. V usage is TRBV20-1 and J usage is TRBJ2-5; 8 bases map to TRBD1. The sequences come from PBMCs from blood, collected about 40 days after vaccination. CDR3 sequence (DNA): TGCAGTGCTACCGGGACAGGTGCATCGGCGGGGGAGACCCAGTACTTC. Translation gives CSATGTGASAGETQYF.